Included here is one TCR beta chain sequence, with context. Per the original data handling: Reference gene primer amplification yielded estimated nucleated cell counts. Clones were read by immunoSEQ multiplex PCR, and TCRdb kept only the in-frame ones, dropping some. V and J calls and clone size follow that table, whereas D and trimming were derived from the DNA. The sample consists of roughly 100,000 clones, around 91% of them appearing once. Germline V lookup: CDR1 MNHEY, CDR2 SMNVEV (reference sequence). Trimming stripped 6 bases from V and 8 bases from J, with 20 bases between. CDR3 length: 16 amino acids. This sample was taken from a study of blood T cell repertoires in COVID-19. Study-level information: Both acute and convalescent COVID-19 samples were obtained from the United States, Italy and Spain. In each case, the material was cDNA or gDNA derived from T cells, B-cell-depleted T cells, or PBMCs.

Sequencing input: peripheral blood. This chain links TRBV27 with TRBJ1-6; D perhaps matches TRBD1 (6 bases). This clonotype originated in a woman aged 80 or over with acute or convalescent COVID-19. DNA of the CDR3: TGTGCCAGCAGGACGCGGGGGCCGGGGTACGATTCACCCCTCCACTTT. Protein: CASRTRGPGYDSPLHF.